This TCR beta chain derives from a study of blood T cell repertoires in COVID-19 (dated by TCRdb to about 2020). About the full investigation: Samples covering the acute and convalescent phases of COVID-19 were provided by collaborators in the United States, Italy and Spain. The prospective study material was composed of cDNA or gDNA derived from T cells, B-cell-depleted T cells, or PBMCs. The samples were drawn from the first 160 participants of the ongoing ImmuneRACE study and from about 1,200 subjects provided by 6 global collaborators. Where HLA class I and class II types were available, the types were taken from metadata supplied by the sample provider, not from assay-based typing. Deeply sampled blood TCRbeta repertoires from subjects exposed to, actively infected with, or recovered from COVID-19 were included in the dataset. Nearly every sample came with metadata listing a de-identified subject ID, COVID-19 status, age in years and sex. The repertoires were released in a freely available public database intended as a resource for research on the immune response to SARS-CoV-2.

TCRbeta CDR3 regions were amplified from genomic DNA using the immunoSEQ Assay, a bias-controlled multiplex PCR. Per the source publication's procedure: Within the assay, amplification of reference gene primers was used to estimate how many nucleated cells each sample contained. To quantify the absolute abundance of each unique TCRbeta CDR3 rearrangement, sequence reads were collapsed and filtered. For each sample, productive Simpson clonality was calculated by taking the square root of Simpson's diversity index across productive rearrangements. TCRdb holds this immuneACCESS table with in-frame rearrangements only. Some clones are missing; in checked studies, unresolved V genes explain under half, and the rest has no known cause. D and trimming come from the DNA, and the V and J calls and clone size come from that table. The sample table records just over 150,000 clones; approximately 80% of these occur just once. About 8.9% of the sample goes to the ten largest clones.

Details on this clone: Its antigen is not yet known. The input lacks base qualities; no much larger clone sits a single base away.

The germline V gene yields SGHTS for CDR1 and YDEGEE for CDR2. From its cysteine to its phenylalanine, the CDR3 spans 18 amino acids. Only CDR3 DNA remains: 54 bases, in frame from the first base. V is reduced by 1 base and J by 6 bases, leaving a spacing of 23 bases between them. Study-wide findings and limitations: Clinical and demographic metadata were provided uncurated, with the amount varying by source and participant.

Each collaborating institution followed its own protocols to collect whole blood in K2EDTA tubes. For TCRbeta analysis, collaborators shipped samples as frozen whole blood, isolated PBMCs, or DNA extracted from either of those sample types. The receptor was isolated from a woman aged 45-65 years with acute or convalescent COVID-19. The sequenced sample was peripheral blood. In this chain, TRBV5-8 is recombined with TRBJ1-5; the D gene is perhaps TRBD1, from 6 matching bases. The nucleotide sequence is given as TGTGCCAGCAGCTTGTCATTAGGGGGTACCTTCGGGGCTCAGCCCCAGCATTTT. The translation is CASSLSLGGTFGAQPQHF.